This T cell receptor beta chain comes out of a study of cytomegalovirus exposure and HLA in healthy donors. As for the study in general: Genotyping of hundreds of donors showed that 80% to 85% belonged to the Caucasian-associated ancestry cluster.

About this clone: The antigen is unknown.

Study-wide findings and caveats: In vitro testing confirmed a few CMV-associated chains as specific for CMV antigens. Among immune exposure information, only CMV serostatus was available.

PCR primers comprised 60 Vbeta and 13 Jbeta primers. The table came from immunoSEQ multiplex PCR; TCRdb's copy has only in-frame clones and leaves some out. The profile shows around 140,000 clones, about four fifths of them singletons. Sequencing used PBMCs. The receptor comes from a woman between 18 and 30 years old in good health and CMV-seropositive.

The CDR3 here is CASSVTGHYEQYF. The CDR3 nucleotides are TGTGCCAGCAGTGTGACAGGGCACTACGAGCAGTACTTC. V is TRBV25-1 and J is TRBJ2-7, with 7 bases lining up with TRBD1. CDR1 and CDR2 (germline): MGHDK, SYGVNS. V lost 4 bases and J lost 3; bases outside the gene matches: 3. This CDR3 comprises 13 residues.